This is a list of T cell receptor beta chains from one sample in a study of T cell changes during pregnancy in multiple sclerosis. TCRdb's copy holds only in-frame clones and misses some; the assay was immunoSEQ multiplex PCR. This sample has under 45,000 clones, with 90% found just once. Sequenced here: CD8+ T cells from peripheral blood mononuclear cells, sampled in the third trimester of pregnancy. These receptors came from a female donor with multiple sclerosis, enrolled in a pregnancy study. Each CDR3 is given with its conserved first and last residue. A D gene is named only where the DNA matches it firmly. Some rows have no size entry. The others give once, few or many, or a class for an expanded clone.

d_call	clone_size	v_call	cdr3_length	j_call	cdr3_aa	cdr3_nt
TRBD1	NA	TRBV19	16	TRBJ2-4	CASSTSDRGYSDIQYF	TGTGCCAGTAGTACGTCGGACAGGGGATATTCGGACATTCAGTACTTC
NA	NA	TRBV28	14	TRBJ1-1	CASILGGMNTEAFF	TGTGCCAGCATCCTGGGGGGTATGAACACTGAAGCTTTCTTT
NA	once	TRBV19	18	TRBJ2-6	CASSPRTDDLFGANVLTF	TGTGCCAGTAGTCCACGGACAGACGACCTTTTTGGGGCCAACGTCCTGACTTTC
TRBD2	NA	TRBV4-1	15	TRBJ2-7	CASSQDEGGPYEQYF	TGCGCCAGCAGCCAAGATGAGGGAGGGCCCTACGAGCAGTACTTC
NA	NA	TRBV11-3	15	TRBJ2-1	CASSFFPGSTNEQFF	TGTGCCAGCAGCTTCTTCCCCGGGAGTACGAATGAGCAGTTCTTC
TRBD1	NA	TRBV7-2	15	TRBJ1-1	CASSPPGAGGAEAFF	TGTGCCAGCAGCCCCCCCGGGGCAGGGGGCGCTGAAGCTTTCTTT
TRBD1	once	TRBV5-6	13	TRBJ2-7	CASRAGTAYEQYF	TGTGCCAGCAGAGCAGGGACAGCCTACGAGCAGTACTTC
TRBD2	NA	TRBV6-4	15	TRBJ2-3	CASSRLAGESDTQYF	TGTGCCAGCAGTCGACTAGCGGGGGAATCGGATACGCAGTATTTT
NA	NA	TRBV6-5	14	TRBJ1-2	CASSPYGEIYGYTF	TGTGCCAGCAGCCCCTACGGTGAGATCTATGGCTACACCTTC
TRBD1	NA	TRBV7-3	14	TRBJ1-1	CASSPAQGDTEAFF	TGTGCCAGCAGCCCGGCCCAGGGGGACACTGAAGCTTTCTTT
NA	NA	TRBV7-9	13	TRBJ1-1	CASSRTSGDEAFF	TGTGCCAGCAGCCGTACGTCGGGGGATGAAGCTTTCTTT
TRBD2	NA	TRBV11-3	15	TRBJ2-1	CASSSSTSGSDEQFF	TGTGCCAGCAGCTCTTCGACTAGCGGGAGCGATGAGCAGTTCTTC
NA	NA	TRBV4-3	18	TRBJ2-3	CASSQDLRPAGFTDTQYF	TGCGCCAGCAGCCAAGATCTGCGACCGGCAGGGTTCACAGATACGCAGTATTTT
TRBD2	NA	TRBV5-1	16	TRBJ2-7	CASSPGVLAADYEQYF	TGCGCCAGCAGCCCGGGGGTACTAGCGGCAGACTACGAGCAGTACTTC
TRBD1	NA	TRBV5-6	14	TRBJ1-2	CASSPGTANYGYTF	TGTGCCAGCAGCCCCGGGACAGCTAACTATGGCTACACCTTC
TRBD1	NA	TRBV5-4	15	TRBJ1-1	CASSPGTGGAEGAFF	TGTGCCAGCAGCCCCGGGACAGGGGGCGCCGAAGGTGCTTTCTTT
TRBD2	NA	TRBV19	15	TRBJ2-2	CASSVTSGFTGELFF	TGTGCCAGTAGTGTGACTAGCGGGTTCACCGGGGAGCTGTTTTTT
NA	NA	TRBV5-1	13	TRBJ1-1	CASRPEGGAGAFF	TGCGCCAGCAGGCCCGAAGGGGGGGCCGGAGCTTTCTTT
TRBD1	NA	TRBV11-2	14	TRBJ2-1	CASGRQGAYNEQFF	TGTGCCAGCGGAAGACAGGGGGCGTACAATGAGCAGTTCTTC
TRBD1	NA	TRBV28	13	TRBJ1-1	CASKDRGYTEAFF	TGTGCCAGCAAGGACAGGGGGTACACTGAAGCTTTCTTT
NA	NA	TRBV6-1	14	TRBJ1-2	CASSERRDNYGYTF	TGTGCCAGCAGTGAGAGGCGGGATAACTATGGCTACACCTTC
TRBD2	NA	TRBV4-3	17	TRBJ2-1	CASSQETPAGGFNEQFF	TGCGCCAGCAGCCAAGAGACCCCAGCGGGGGGGTTCAATGAGCAGTTCTTC
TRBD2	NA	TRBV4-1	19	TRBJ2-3	CASSRGPGTSGDTTDTQYF	TGCGCCAGCAGCCGGGGACCCGGGACTAGCGGGGACACCACAGATACGCAGTATTTT
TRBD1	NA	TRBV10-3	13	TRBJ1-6	CAISRGQNSPLHF	TGTGCCATCAGTAGGGGACAGAATTCACCCCTCCACTTT
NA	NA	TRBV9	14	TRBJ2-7	CASSVDLFVDEQYF	TGTGCCAGCAGCGTAGACCTTTTTGTAGATGAGCAGTACTTC
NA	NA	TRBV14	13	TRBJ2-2	CASSQEATGELFF	TGTGCCAGCAGCCAAGAGGCCACCGGGGAGCTGTTTTTT
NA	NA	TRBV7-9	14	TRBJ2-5	CASSYVQGQETQYF	TGTGCCAGCAGCTACGTACAGGGTCAAGAGACCCAGTACTTC
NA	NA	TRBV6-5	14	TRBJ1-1	CASSYSRAGTEAFF	TGTGCCAGCAGTTACTCTCGTGCGGGGACTGAAGCTTTCTTT
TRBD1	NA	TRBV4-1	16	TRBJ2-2	CASSQARDSNTGELFF	TGCGCCAGCAGCCAAGCCAGGGACAGCAACACCGGGGAGCTGTTTTTT
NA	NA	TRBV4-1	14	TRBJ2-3	CASSQENSGDTQYF	TGCGCCAGCAGCCAAGAGAATTCGGGGGATACGCAGTATTTT
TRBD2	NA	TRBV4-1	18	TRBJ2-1	CASSQEASGVSSYNEQFF	TGCGCCAGCAGCCAAGAAGCTAGCGGGGTGAGCTCCTACAATGAGCAGTTCTTC
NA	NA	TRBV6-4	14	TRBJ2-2	CASSDAENTGELFF	TGTGCCAGCAGTGATGCGGAGAACACCGGGGAGCTGTTTTTT
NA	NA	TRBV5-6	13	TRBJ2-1	CASSLPAGGEQFF	TGTGCCAGCAGCCTACCCGCCGGAGGTGAGCAGTTCTTC
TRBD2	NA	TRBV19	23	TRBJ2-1	CASSIDHYAGGQSETSLHNEQFF	TGTGCCAGTAGTATAGATCATTATGCGGGAGGACAGTCCGAGACTAGTCTTCACAATGAGCAGTTCTTC
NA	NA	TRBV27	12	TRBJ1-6	CASSLGVPPLHF	TGTGCCAGCAGTTTAGGAGTTCCACCCCTCCACTTT
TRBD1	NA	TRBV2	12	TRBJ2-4	CASGDSQNIQYF	TGTGCCAGCGGGGACAGTCAAAACATTCAGTACTTC
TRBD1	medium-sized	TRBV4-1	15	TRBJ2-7	CASSPGQGPTYEQYF	TGCGCCAGCAGCCCCGGACAGGGGCCAACCTACGAGCAGTACTTC
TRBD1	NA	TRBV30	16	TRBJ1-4	CAWSVWDEGAEEKLFF	TGTGCCTGGAGTGTATGGGATGAGGGGGCAGAGGAAAAACTGTTTTTT
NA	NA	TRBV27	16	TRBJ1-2	CASSLSQQGAGAGYTF	TGTGCCAGCAGTTTATCCCAACAGGGCGCCGGGGCGGGCTACACCTTC
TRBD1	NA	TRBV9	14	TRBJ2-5	CASSGGTGRETQYF	TGTGCCAGCAGCGGGGGGACAGGGAGAGAGACCCAGTACTTC
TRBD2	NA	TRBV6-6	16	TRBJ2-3	CASSLNSGGARDTQYF	TGTGCCAGCAGCCTGAATAGCGGGGGGGCTCGAGATACGCAGTATTTT
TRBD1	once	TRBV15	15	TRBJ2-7	CATSLNRGSSYEQYF	TGTGCCACCAGTTTAAACAGGGGGAGCTCCTACGAGCAGTACTTC
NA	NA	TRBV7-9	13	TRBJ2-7	CASSLRVSYEQYF	TGTGCCAGCAGCTTACGCGTCTCCTACGAGCAGTACTTC
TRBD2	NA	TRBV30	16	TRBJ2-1	CAWSPVGGDSYNEQFF	TGTGCCTGGAGCCCTGTGGGGGGGGACTCCTACAATGAGCAGTTCTTC
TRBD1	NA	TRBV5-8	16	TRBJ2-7	CASSGGTGLGSYEQYF	TGTGCCAGCAGCGGGGGGACAGGGCTCGGCTCCTACGAGCAGTACTTC
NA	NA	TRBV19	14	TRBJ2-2	CASIDYRNTGELFF	TGTGCCAGTATTGACTACCGGAACACCGGGGAGCTGTTTTTT
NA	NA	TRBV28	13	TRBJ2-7	CASSFGYRDEQYF	TGTGCCAGCAGTTTTGGGTACAGGGACGAGCAGTACTTC
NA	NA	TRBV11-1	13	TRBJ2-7	CASSFPGFHEQYF	TGTGCCAGCAGCTTCCCGGGATTCCACGAGCAGTACTTC
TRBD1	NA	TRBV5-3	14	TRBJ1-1	CARSSGQGAREAFF	TGTGCCAGAAGCTCTGGACAGGGGGCACGTGAAGCTTTCTTT
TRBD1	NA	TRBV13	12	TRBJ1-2	CASSLRQGYYTF	TGTGCCAGCAGCCTCCGACAGGGTTACTACACCTTC
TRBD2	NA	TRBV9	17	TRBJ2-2	CASSPRPAGESTGELFF	TGTGCCAGCAGCCCAAGACCAGCGGGAGAGAGCACCGGGGAGCTGTTTTTT
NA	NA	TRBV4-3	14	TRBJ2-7	CASSQDRSSYEQYF	TGCGCCAGCAGCCAAGATCGGTCCTCCTACGAGCAGTACTTC
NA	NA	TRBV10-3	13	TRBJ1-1	CAISSGLNTEAFF	TGTGCCATCAGTTCAGGGTTGAACACTGAAGCTTTCTTT
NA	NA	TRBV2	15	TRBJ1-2	CARFIVDSPNYGYTF	TGTGCCAGATTCATAGTTGACAGTCCTAACTATGGCTACACCTTC
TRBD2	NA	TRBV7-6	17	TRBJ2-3	CASSLAPSGRSSDTQYF	TGTGCCAGCAGCTTAGCCCCTAGCGGGAGATCGTCTGATACGCAGTATTTT
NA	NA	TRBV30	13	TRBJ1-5	CAWSPQGTQPQHF	TGTGCCTGGAGTCCGCAGGGGACTCAGCCCCAGCATTTT
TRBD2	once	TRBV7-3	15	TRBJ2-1	CASSTTSGVYNEQFF	TGTGCCAGCAGCACTACTAGCGGAGTCTACAATGAGCAGTTCTTC
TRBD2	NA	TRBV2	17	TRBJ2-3	CASSELASGSGTDTQYF	TGTGCCAGCAGTGAACTGGCTAGCGGGAGTGGCACAGATACGCAGTATTTT
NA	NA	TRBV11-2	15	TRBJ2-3	CASSRVGPGGDTQYF	TGTGCCAGCAGCCGGGTCGGACCCGGAGGAGATACGCAGTATTTT
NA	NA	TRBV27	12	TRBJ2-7	CASSLDRGEQYF	TGTGCCAGCAGTTTAGACCGCGGGGAGCAGTACTTC